This entry lists 23 T cell receptor beta chains sequenced from one sample in a study of blood T cell repertoires in COVID-19. The assay was immunoSEQ multiplex PCR, and TCRdb's table has in-frame clones only and misses some. Of around 70,000 clones listed, under 95% are singletons. The specimen was peripheral blood. The receptors were sampled from a human donor in a cohort sampled during active COVID-19.

The chain uses TRBV3-1 (or the pseudogene TRBV3-2) and TRBJ2-7, with D uncertain. V was clipped by 6 bases and J by 0 bases, with 6 bases between them. This CDR3 contains 12 residues. Germline V gene sequence: CDR1 LGHDT, CDR2 YNNKEL (reference sequence). The DNA of the CDR3 is TGTGCCAGCAGTTCTAGCTCCTACGAGCAGTACTTC. Protein product: CASSSSSYEQYF.

V usage is TRBV29-1 and J usage is TRBJ1-1; D is uncertain. With 4 bases removed from V and 9 bases from J, the gap between germline ends came to 18 bases. The CDR3 covers 13 residues. Per germline, CDR1 SQVTM and CDR2 ANQGSEA. The CDR3 region is CSVARLIDWKAFF. As DNA, the CDR3 is TGCAGCGTTGCTCGGTTGATTGACTGGAAAGCTTTCTTT. Drawing the rest from reference TRBV29-1 and TRBJ1-1, the complete variable domain is SAVISQKPSRDICQRGTSLTIQCQVDSQVTMMFWYRQQPGQSLTLIATANQGSEATYESGFVIDKFPISRPNLTFSTLTVSNMSPEDSSIYLCSVARLIDWKAFFGQGTRLTVV.

This clone was counted once. This chain joins TRBV2 and TRBJ2-1; TRBD2 aligns across 12 bases. The CDR3 contains 15 residues. Germline loops: CDR1 SNHLY, CDR2 FYNNEI. The V and J ends lost 8 bases and 3 bases, in that order; junction bases with no gene match: 5. The CDR3 region is CASARGLAGYNEQFF. The DNA of the CDR3 is TGTGCCAGCGCTCGGGGACTAGCGGGCTACAATGAGCAGTTCTTC. Full variable domain (outside the CDR3, taken from reference TRBV2 and TRBJ2-1): EPEVTQTPSHQVTQMGQEVILRCVPISNHLYFYWYRQILGQKVEFLVSFYNNEISEKSEIFDDQFSVERPDGSNFTLKIRSTKLEDSAMYFCASARGLAGYNEQFFGPGTRLTVL.

This chain joins TRBV28 and TRBJ2-7, with D tentatively TRBD1 (6 bases). The CDR3 has 13 amino acids. Germline CDR1 is MDHEN and CDR2 is SYDVKM. Trimming took off 5 bases at V and 5 bases at J, with 13 bases between the two ends. The CDR3 DNA reads TGTGCCAGCAGTGCAGGGGTCTTCCACGAGCAGTACTTC. Amino acid sequence: CASSAGVFHEQYF.

The chain joins TRBV5-1 to TRBJ2-1; tentatively, D is TRBD2 (5 bases). Trimming shortened V by 4 bases and J by 3 bases, and 17 bases separated the two germline ends. CDR1 SGHRS and CDR2 YFSETQ come from the germline V gene. This CDR3 is built from 16 residues. CDR3 DNA sequence: TGCGCCAGCAGCCCCCTCACTAGATCCCACTACAATGAGCAGTTCTTC. Its translation: CASSPLTRSHYNEQFF.

The chain uses TRBV2 and TRBJ1-1; 7 positions match TRBD1. V shed 2 bases, J shed 1 base, and the junction held 1 base outside the gene matches. Germline V gene data show CDR1 as SNHLY and CDR2 as FYNNEI. The CDR3 contains 14 residues. CDR3 in amino acids: CASSERTGNTEAFF. The CDR3 bases are TGTGCCAGCAGTGAAAGGACAGGGAACACTGAAGCTTTCTTT.

The chain is built from TRBV28 and TRBJ1-5; D might be TRBD1 (6 bases). The CDR3 spans 15 residues. Trimming pared 4 bases from V and 0 bases from J, leaving 10 bases between. Germline CDR1 and CDR2: MDHEN and SYDVKM. CDR3 in DNA: TGTGCCAGCAGTTCCAGGGGTTATAGCAATCAGCCCCAGCATTTT. Its translation: CASSSRGYSNQPQHF.

The genes are TRBV9 and TRBJ2-5; possible D gene TRBD1, 6 bases. Looked up from germline, CDR1 is SGDLS and CDR2 is YYNGEE. V was pared by 0 bases and J by 5 bases, with 20 bases between. The CDR3 is made up of 17 amino acids. The CDR3 protein is CASSVGYTTGWGETQYF. The DNA for the CDR3 is TGTGCCAGCAGCGTAGGATACACGACAGGTTGGGGGGAGACCCAGTACTTC.

The chain carries TRBV5-4 and TRBJ2-3; no firm D call. The CDR3 loop spans 13 amino acids. CDR1 SGHNT and CDR2 YYREEE come from the germline V gene (reference sequence). Trimming removed 4 bases at V and 4 bases at J, with 10 bases between. CDR3 region: CASSPPRADTQYF. CDR3 in DNA: TGTGCCAGCAGCCCCCCCCGGGCAGATACGCAGTATTTT.

The rearrangement joins TRBV5-4 to TRBJ2-2; a possible D gene is TRBD2 (5 bases). Germline CDR1 SGHNT, CDR2 YYREEE (reference sequence). V was pared by 4 bases and J by 6 bases, with 10 bases between. CDR3 size: 13 residues. The CDR3 bases are TGTGCCAGCAGCCTAGCTGAAGCCGGGGAGCTGTTTTTT. Its translation is CASSLAEAGELFF.

The chain couples TRBV3-1 (or the pseudogene TRBV3-2) to TRBJ2-5, with D possibly matching TRBD2 (5 bases). Germline values: CDR1 LGHDT, CDR2 YNNKEL (reference sequence). The V and J ends lost 1 base and 1 base respectively, with 13 bases between them. The CDR3 is made up of 16 amino acids. The CDR3 nucleotides are TGTGCCAGCAGCCAAGTCGGGAAAGGACCCCAAGAGACCCAGTACTTC. This codes for CASSQVGKGPQETQYF.

The V gene is TRBV3-1 (or the pseudogene TRBV3-2), the J gene TRBJ1-1, with TRBD1 identical over 9 bases. The CDR3 has 15 residues. V lost 2 bases to trimming and J lost 3 bases; unmatched junction nucleotides: 4. Germline CDR1 reads LGHDT; CDR2 reads YNNKEL (reference sequence). This CDR3 reads CASSQRTGDDTEAFF. In DNA, the CDR3 is TGTGCCAGCAGCCAACGGACAGGGGATGACACTGAAGCTTTCTTT.

The chain has TRBV20-1 and TRBJ2-7; D is uncertain. This CDR3 comprises 11 residues. With 6 bases removed from V and 4 bases from J, the gap between germline ends came to 10 bases. CDR1 is DFQATT and CDR2 is SNEGSKA in the germline V gene (reference sequence). The CDR3 DNA sequence: TGCAGTGCGGAGCCACGATACGAGCAGTACTTC. Translated: CSAEPRYEQYF.

The chain couples TRBV20-1 to TRBJ1-1; tentatively, D is TRBD1 (6 bases). There are 18 residues in the CDR3. Germline V CDR1 and CDR2: DFQATT, SNEGSKA (reference sequence). V was cut by 3 bases and J by 1 base, with 24 bases left in between. The CDR3 region is CSASGGGQGKISNTEAFF. The DNA for the CDR3 is TGCAGTGCTAGTGGCGGGGGGCAGGGAAAAATATCGAACACTGAAGCTTTCTTT.

V is TRBV30 and J is TRBJ2-3; weak D call: TRBD1 (5 bases). Germline CDR1 and CDR2: GTSNPN and SVGIG (reference sequence). V was cut by 3 bases and J by 5 bases, with 12 bases left in between. The CDR3 consists of 13 residues. This chain's CDR3 is CAWSQRQRDTQYF. CDR3 nucleotide sequence: TGTGCCTGGAGCCAGAGACAGAGAGATACGCAGTATTTT.

CDR3 bases: TGTGCCACCAAACTTACAGGGTTAACTAATGAAAAACTGTTTTTT. This gives the protein CATKLTGLTNEKLFF. The chain recombines TRBV28 with TRBJ1-4, with a possible D match to TRBD1 (6 bases). Germline V gene data show CDR1 as MDHEN and CDR2 as SYDVKM. V was clipped by 10 bases and J by 1 base, with 16 bases between them. The CDR3 spans 15 residues.

This clone came up once. The chain has TRBV9 and TRBJ2-5; possibly TRBD2 for D (6 bases). The ends were cut back, 2 bases at V and 3 bases at J, with 14 bases in the middle. This CDR3 has 15 amino acids. CDR1 and CDR2 (germline): SGDLS, YYNGEE. CDR3: CASSVASAPKETQYF. The CDR3 DNA follows: TGTGCCAGCAGCGTGGCTAGCGCCCCTAAAGAGACCCAGTACTTC.

The chain joins TRBV25-1 to TRBJ1-1; D perhaps matches TRBD1 (5 bases). Trimming stripped 6 bases from V and 1 base from J, with 9 bases between. CDR1 is MGHDK, CDR2 SYGVNS, per germline. The CDR3 runs 13 residues. CDR3 residues: CASRDTKNTEAFF. The CDR3, as DNA: TGTGCCAGCAGGGACACCAAGAACACTGAAGCTTTCTTT.

The chain recombines TRBV3-1 (or the pseudogene TRBV3-2) with TRBJ1-2; D perhaps matches TRBD1 (5 bases). This CDR3 has 13 residues. V lost 0 bases and J lost 8, with 10 bases in between. The germline V gene encodes CDR1 LGHDT and CDR2 YNNKEL (reference sequence). The CDR3 nucleotides are TGTGCCAGCAGCCAAGACCAGGGTAGGGGCTACACCTTC. Translating it yields CASSQDQGRGYTF.

V and J are TRBV2 and TRBJ1-5; TRBD1 agrees at 7 bases. CDR1 SNHLY and CDR2 FYNNEI come from the germline V gene. This CDR3 contains 14 residues. J was trimmed by 7 bases and V by 5 bases; bases with no gene match: 8. CDR3 region: CASSQTGQGQPQHF. CDR3 nucleotide sequence: TGTGCCAGCAGTCAGACAGGGCAAGGACAGCCCCAGCATTTT.

The chain combines TRBV28 with TRBJ1-5; possible D gene TRBD1, 5 bases. This CDR3 spans 15 amino acids. From germline, CDR1 is MDHEN and CDR2 SYDVKM. V lost 6 bases and J 4 bases, leaving 16 bases between the germline ends. The CDR3 here is CASSPFGGGNQPQHF. CDR3 coding DNA: TGTGCCAGCAGCCCCTTCGGGGGGGGAAATCAGCCCCAGCATTTT.

The chain links TRBV4-3 to TRBJ1-4; 10 bases fit TRBD1. With 3 bases clipped from V and 8 bases from J, the junction kept 9 bases outside the gene matches. The germline V gene has CDR1 LGHNA and CDR2 YSLEER. The length of the CDR3 is 16 residues. CDR3 in DNA: TGCGCCAGCAGCCACGGACAGGGGGAACGGGGGGAAAAACTGTTTTTT. It yields the protein CASSHGQGERGEKLFF.

This clone has just a few counts. The chain is built from TRBV7-3 and TRBJ2-7, with D possibly matching TRBD1 (6 bases). CDR1 and CDR2 from the germline V gene are SGHTA and FQGTGA. Trimming took off 5 bases at V and 5 bases at J, with 13 bases between the two ends. This CDR3 contains 13 residues. CDR3 amino acids: CASSPNREHEQYF. CDR3 coding DNA: TGTGCCAGCAGCCCCAACAGGGAACACGAGCAGTACTTC.